The clone carrying this T cell receptor (beta chain) showed up many times. This sample is drawn from a study of T cells in Graves' hyperthyroidism and ophthalmopathy. Amplification targeted TCR beta CDR3 regions from RNA transcripts. The primer set for the first-round RT-PCR of the TCR CDR3 was HTBI. TCRdb passed the multiplex PCR reads through MiXCR, listing each CDR3 protein once. The data contain about 480,000 distinct CDR3 sequences, approximately 15% of them singletons. The junction had 6 bases not matched to a gene; V was cut back by 2 bases and J by 0 bases. This CDR3 contains 19 residues. Germline CDR1 is KGHDR and CDR2 is SFDVKD.

V and J are TRBV24-1 and TRBJ2-2; the match to TRBD2 covers 12 bases. This sequence was found in a woman aged 18-35 years with Graves' hyperthyroidism. The specimen was blood. CDR3 loop: CATSDSGLAGTTNTGELFF. CDR3 nucleotides: TGTGCCACCAGTGATTCCGGACTAGCGGGAACCACGAACACCGGGGAGCTGTTTTTT.